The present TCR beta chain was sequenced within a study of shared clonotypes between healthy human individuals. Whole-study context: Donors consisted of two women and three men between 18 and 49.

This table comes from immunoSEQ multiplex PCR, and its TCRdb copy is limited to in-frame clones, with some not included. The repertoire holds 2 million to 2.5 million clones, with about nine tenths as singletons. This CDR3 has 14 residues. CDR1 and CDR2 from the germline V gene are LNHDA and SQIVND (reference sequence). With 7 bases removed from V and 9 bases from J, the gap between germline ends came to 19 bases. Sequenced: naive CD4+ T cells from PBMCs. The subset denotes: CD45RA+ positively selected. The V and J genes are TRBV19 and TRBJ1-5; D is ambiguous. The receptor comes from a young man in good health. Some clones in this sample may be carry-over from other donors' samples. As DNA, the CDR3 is TGTGCCAGTACCCTCGTATGGGGAGAGTTGCCCCAGCATTTT. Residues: CASTLVWGELPQHF.